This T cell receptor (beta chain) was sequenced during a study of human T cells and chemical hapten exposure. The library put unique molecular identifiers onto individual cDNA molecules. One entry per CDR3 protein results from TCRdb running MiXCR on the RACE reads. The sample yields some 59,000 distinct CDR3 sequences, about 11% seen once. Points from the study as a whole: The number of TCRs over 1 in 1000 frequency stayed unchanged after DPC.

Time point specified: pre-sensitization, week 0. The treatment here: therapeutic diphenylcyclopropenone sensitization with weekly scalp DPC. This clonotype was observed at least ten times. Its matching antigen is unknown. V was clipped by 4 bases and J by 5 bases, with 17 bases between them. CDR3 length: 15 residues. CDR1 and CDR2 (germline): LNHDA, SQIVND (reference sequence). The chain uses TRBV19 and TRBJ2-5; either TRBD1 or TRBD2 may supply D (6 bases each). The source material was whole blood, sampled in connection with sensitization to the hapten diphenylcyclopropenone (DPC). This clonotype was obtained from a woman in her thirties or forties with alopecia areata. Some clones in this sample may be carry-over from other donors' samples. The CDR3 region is CASSSPGGAVETQYF. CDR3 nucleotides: TGTGCCAGTAGTAGCCCCGGGGGCGCGGTGGAGACCCAGTACTTC.